This TCR beta chain was observed in a study of blood T cell repertoires in COVID-19. Study details: The cDNA or gDNA used as material had been derived from T cells, B-cell-depleted T cells, or PBMCs.

CDR1 is SGDLS and CDR2 is YYNGEE in the germline V gene. This CDR3 has 15 residues. Trimming shortened V by 0 bases and J by 0 bases, and 4 bases separated the two germline ends. Seattle patients were enrolled while actively infected and followed longitudinally. Source study methods: Quantification of nucleated cells was approximated via reference gene primer amplification. Sequencing was performed with immunoSEQ multiplex PCR; in TCRdb, only in-frame clones are kept and a portion is missing. Clone size and V and J calls were adopted from that table, with D and trimming inferred from the DNA. The sample holds hundreds of thousands of clones, approximately 88% seen once.

J is TRBJ2-6 and V is TRBV9; D ambiguous. Sequenced: peripheral blood. This receptor was identified in a woman aged 30 to 39 with COVID-19, enrolled during active disease. CDR3 in amino acids: CASSVVASGANVLTF. As DNA, the CDR3 is TGTGCCAGCAGCGTAGTGGCCTCTGGGGCCAACGTCCTGACTTTC.